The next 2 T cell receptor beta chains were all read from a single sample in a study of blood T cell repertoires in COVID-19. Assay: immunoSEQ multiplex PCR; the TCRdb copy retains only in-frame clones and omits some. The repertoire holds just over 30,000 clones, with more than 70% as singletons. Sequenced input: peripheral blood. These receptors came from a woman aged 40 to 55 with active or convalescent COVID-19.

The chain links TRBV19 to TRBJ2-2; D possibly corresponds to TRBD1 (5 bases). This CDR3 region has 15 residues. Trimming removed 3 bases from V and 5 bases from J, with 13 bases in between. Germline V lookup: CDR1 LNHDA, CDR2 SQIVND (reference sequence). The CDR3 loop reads CASSIGRVETGELFF. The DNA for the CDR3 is TGTGCCAGTAGTATTGGCAGGGTAGAGACCGGGGAGCTGTTTTTT.

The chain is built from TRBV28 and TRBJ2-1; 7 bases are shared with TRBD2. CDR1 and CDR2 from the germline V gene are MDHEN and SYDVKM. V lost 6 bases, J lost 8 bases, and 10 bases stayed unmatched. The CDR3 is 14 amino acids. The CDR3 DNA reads TGTGCCAGCAGCACGATAAGACTAGCAGATGAGCAGTTCTTC. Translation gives CASSTIRLADEQFF.